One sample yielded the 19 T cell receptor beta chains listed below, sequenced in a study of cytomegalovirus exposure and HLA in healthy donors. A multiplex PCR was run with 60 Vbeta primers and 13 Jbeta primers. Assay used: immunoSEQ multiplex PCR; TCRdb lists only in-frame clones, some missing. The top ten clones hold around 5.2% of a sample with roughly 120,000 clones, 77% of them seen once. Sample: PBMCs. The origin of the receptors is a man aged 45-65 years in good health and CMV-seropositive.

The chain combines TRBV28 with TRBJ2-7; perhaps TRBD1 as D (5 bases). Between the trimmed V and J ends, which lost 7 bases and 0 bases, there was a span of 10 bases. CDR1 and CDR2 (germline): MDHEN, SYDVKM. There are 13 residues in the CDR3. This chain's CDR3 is CASTQTDSYEQYF. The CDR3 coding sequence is TGTGCCAGCACTCAGACAGACTCCTACGAGCAGTACTTC.

CDR3 sequence: CASSSGLAGLETQYF. The CDR3 nucleotides are TGTGCCAGCAGTTCCGGACTAGCGGGGCTGGAGACCCAGTACTTC. This chain joins TRBV6-1 and TRBJ2-5; 12 bases align to TRBD2. Germline assignment: CDR1 MNHNS and CDR2 SASEGT. The ends lost 5 bases at V and 5 bases at J; junction bases unmatched: 6. The CDR3 consists of 15 residues.

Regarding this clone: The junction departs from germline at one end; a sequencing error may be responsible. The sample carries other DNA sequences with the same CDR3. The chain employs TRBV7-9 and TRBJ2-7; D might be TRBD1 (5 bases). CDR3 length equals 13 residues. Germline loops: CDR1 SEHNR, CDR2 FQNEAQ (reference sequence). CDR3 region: CASAPDTFYEQYF. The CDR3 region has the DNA TGTGCCAGCGCCCCGGACACATTCTACGAGCAATACTTC.

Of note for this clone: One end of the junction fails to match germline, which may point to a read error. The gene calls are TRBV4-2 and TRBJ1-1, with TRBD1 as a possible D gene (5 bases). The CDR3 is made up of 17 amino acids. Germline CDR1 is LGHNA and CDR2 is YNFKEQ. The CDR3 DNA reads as TGTGCCAGCAGCCAAGAGTCAGGGCTTGGAATGAACACTGAAGCTTCCTTT. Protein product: CASSQESGLGMNTEASF.

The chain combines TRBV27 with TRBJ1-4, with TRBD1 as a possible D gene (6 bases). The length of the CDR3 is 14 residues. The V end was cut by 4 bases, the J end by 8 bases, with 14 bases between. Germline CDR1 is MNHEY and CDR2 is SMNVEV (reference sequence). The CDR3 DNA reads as TGTGCCAGCAGTTCCGGGGGGCGAGGCGAAAAACTGTTTTTT. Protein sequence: CASSSGGRGEKLFF.

The CDR3 DNA reads TGTGCCAGCAGCCAGTTGCCCGGGACAGGGGCCTACGAGCAGTACTTC. Encoded protein: CASSQLPGTGAYEQYF. The V call is TRBV4-2, the J call TRBJ2-7; 10 bases fit TRBD1. Germline assignment: CDR1 LGHNA and CDR2 YNFKEQ. With 3 bases clipped from V and 2 bases from J, the junction kept 7 bases outside the gene matches. This CDR3 region has 16 residues.

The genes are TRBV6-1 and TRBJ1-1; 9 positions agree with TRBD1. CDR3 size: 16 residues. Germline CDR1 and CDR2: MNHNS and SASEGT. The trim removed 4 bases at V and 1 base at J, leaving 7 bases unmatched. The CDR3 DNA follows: TGTGCCAGCAGTGTACAGGGGGCCGTCGGGAACACTGAAGCTTTCTTT. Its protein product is CASSVQGAVGNTEAFF.

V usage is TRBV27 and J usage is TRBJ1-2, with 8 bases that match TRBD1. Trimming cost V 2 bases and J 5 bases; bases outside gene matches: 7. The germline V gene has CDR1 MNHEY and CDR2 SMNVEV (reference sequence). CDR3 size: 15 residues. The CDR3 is CASSLRRDRPYGYTF. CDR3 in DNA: TGTGCCAGCAGTTTACGCAGGGACAGGCCTTATGGCTACACCTTC.

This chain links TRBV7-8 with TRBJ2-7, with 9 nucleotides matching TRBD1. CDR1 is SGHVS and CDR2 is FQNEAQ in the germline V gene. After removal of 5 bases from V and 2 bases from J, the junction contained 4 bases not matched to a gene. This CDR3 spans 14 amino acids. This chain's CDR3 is CASSPGQGAYEQYF. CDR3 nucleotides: TGTGCCAGCAGCCCGGGACAGGGCGCCTACGAGCAGTACTTC.

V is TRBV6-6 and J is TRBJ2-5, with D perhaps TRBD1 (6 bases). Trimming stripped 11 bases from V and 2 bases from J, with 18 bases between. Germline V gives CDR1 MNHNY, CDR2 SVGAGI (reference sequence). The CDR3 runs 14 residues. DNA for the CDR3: TGTGCCTCCATGTCCTCAGGGGCTCAAGAGACCCAGTACTTC. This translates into CASMSSGAQETQYF.

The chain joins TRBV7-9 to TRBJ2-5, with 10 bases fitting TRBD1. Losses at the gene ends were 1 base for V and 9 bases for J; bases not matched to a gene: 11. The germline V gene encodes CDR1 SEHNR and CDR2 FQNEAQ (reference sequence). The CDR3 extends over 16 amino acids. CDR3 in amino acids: CASSLEGQGLQFSQYF. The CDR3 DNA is TGTGCCAGCAGCTTAGAGGGACAGGGGCTGCAATTCTCCCAGTACTTC. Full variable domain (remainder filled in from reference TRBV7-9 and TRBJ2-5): DTGVSQNPRHKITKRGQNVTFRCDPISEHNRLYWYRQTLGQGPEFLTYFQNEAQLEKSRLLSDRFSAERPKGSFSTLEIQRTEQGDSAMYLCASSLEGQGLQFSQYFGPGTRLLVL.

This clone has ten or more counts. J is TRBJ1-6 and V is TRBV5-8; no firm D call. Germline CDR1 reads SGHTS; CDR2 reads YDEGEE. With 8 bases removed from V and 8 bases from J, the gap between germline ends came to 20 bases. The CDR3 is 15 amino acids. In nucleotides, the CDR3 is TGTGCCAGTAGCAGTCATGGACGGGGAGATTCACCCCTCCACTTT. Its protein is CASSSHGRGDSPLHF.

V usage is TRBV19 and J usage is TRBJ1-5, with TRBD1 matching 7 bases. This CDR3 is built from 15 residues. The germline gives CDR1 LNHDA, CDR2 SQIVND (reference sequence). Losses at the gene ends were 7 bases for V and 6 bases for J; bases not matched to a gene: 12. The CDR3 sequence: CASTEGGQEGQPQHF. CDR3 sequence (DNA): TGTGCCAGTACAGAAGGAGGACAGGAGGGTCAGCCCCAGCATTTT.

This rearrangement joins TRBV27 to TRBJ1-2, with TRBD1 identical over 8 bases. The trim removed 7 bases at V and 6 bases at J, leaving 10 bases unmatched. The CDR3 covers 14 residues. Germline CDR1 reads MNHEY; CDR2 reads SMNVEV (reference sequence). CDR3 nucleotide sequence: TGTGCCAGCATGGGCAGGGGGCGCCAGAATGGCTACACCTTC. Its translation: CASMGRGRQNGYTF.

CDR3 sequence (DNA): TGCGCCAGCAGTGAGGGGACAGCTTATGGCTACACCTTC. Protein sequence: CASSEGTAYGYTF. The gene calls are TRBV10-1 and TRBJ1-2; 7 bases agree with TRBD1. Germline values: CDR1 WNHNN, CDR2 SYGVQD (reference sequence). This CDR3 comprises 13 residues. The junction had 2 bases not matched to a gene; V was cut back by 2 bases and J by 5 bases.

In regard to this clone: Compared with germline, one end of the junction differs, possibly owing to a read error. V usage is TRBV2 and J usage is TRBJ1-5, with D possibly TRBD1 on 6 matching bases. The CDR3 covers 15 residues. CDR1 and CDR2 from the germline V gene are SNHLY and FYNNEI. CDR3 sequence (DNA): TGTGCCAGCAGTGCCTTGGACAGACTCAAAAACCCCCGGCATTTT. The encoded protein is CASSALDRLKNPRHF.

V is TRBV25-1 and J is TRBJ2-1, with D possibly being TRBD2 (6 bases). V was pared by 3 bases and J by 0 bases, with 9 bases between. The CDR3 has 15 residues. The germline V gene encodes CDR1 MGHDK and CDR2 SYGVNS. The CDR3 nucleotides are TGTGCCAGCAGTGATTTCGGGAGCTCCTACAATGAGCAGTTCTTC. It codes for CASSDFGSSYNEQFF.

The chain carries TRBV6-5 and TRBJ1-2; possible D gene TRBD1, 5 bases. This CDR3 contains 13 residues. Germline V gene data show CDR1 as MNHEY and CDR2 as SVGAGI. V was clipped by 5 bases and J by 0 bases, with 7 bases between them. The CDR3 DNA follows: TGTGCCAGCAGTACGACAGCTAACTATGGCTACACCTTC. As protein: CASSTTANYGYTF.

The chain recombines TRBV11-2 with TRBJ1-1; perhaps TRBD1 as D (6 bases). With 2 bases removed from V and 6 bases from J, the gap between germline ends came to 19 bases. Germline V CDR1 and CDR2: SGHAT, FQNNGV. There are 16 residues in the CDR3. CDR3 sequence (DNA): TGTGCCAGCAGCTTATTGGCGGGGGCGAGGATCGCTGAAGCTTTCTTT. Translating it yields CASSLLAGARIAEAFF.